This is a list of T cell receptor beta chains from one sample in a study of CD8+ T cells in alopecia areata. Sequencing was performed with immunoSEQ multiplex PCR; in TCRdb, only in-frame clones are kept and a portion is missing. The sample has around 35,000 clones, less than 55% seen once. The sample taken for sequencing was CD4+ Tregs sorted from blood. All receptors come from a human donor with alopecia areata. Both conserved end residues are part of each CDR3. The order of the fields is J gene, D gene, clone size, V gene, CDR3 DNA, CDR3 protein. The D gene is left open where the match is weak. Rows may omit the clone size; those that give it use once, few, many or a size class.

TRBJ2-3 | TRBD2 | NA | TRBV2 | TGTGCCAGCAACGGCGGGGGGGCCCCAGATACGCAGTATTTT | CASNGGGAPDTQYF
TRBJ2-7 | NA | NA | TRBV20-1 | TGCAGTGCGGGAGCCCGGGCCGAGCAGTACTTC | CSAGARAEQYF
TRBJ2-1 | TRBD2 | NA | TRBV6-6 | TGTGCCAGCAGTTACCCCGCGGGGGGGAGTGAGCAGTTCTTC | CASSYPAGGSEQFF
TRBJ2-7 | NA | few | TRBV20-1 | TGCAGTGCTAGAGATCGCCAGGAGCAGTACTTC | CSARDRQEQYF
TRBJ2-7 | NA | few | TRBV10-3 | TGTGCCATCAGTGGGGACTACGAGCAGTACTTC | CAISGDYEQYF
TRBJ1-2 | NA | few | TRBV5-4 | TGTGCCAGCAGCTCCGGGACAACAATGGACGGCTACACCTTC | CASSSGTTMDGYTF
TRBJ2-3 | NA | few | TRBV7-3 | TGTGCCAGCAGCTCATTGGCGCTGGGTGATACGCAGTATTTT | CASSSLALGDTQYF
TRBJ2-7 | TRBD2 | medium-sized | TRBV7-9 | TGTGCCAGCAGCCGTGGACTAGCCCCTGGGTCCTACGAGCAGTACTTC | CASSRGLAPGSYEQYF
TRBJ1-5 | NA | NA | TRBV28 | TGTGCCAGCAGTTTATTCGCAGGAGGTCAGCCCCAGCATTTT | CASSLFAGGQPQHF
TRBJ2-3 | TRBD2 | NA | TRBV19 | TGTGCCAGTAGTTATGGACTAGCGGCCGCTAGCACAGATACGCAGTATTTT | CASSYGLAAASTDTQYF
TRBJ2-7 | TRBD2 | few | TRBV7-2 | TGTGCCAGCAGCCCGGGGGGGGGCGCCTACGAGCAGTACTTC | CASSPGGGAYEQYF
TRBJ1-4 | TRBD1 | NA | TRBV5-1 | TGCGCCAGCAGGATCCGCGGGACAGGACGGGAAAAACTGTTTTTT | CASRIRGTGREKLFF
TRBJ2-7 | NA | NA | TRBV4-3 | TGCGCCAGCAGCCCCTCAGTAAACTTCTACGAGCAGTACTTC | CASSPSVNFYEQYF
TRBJ1-2 | NA | NA | TRBV7-2 | TGTGCCAGCAGCTCCCGAGGGGGAGGGGCATATGGCTACACCTTC | CASSSRGGGAYGYTF
TRBJ2-7 | TRBD2 | NA | TRBV7-2 | TGTGCCAGCAGCTTAGTAGGGACTAGAGTTCTCGAGCAGTACTTC | CASSLVGTRVLEQYF
TRBJ2-3 | NA | NA | TRBV29-1 | TGCAGCGGAATTGGAGGGGCAGATACGCAGTATTTT | CSGIGGADTQYF
TRBJ1-1 | TRBD1 | NA | TRBV5-5 | TGTGCCAGCAGCTCATGGACAGGGGAGGTTTTT | CASSSWTGEVF
TRBJ2-3 | NA | few | TRBV7-2 | TGTGCCAGCAGCTTAAAGCGAAAAGCGCAGTATTTT | CASSLKRKAQYF
TRBJ1-4 | TRBD1 | few | TRBV28 | TGTGCCAGCAGTTTGTTGGACAGGGGGCGGGAACTGTTTTTT | CASSLLDRGRELFF
TRBJ1-4 | TRBD1 | few | TRBV5-1 | TGCGCCAGCAGCAGGGCAGGGGGCTCTGGGGAAAAACTGTTTTTT | CASSRAGGSGEKLFF
TRBJ2-3 | NA | few | TRBV5-1 | TGCGCCAGCAGCGGTACTGTGGCAGATACGCAGTATTTT | CASSGTVADTQYF
TRBJ2-2 | NA | NA | TRBV30 | TGTGCCTGGAGTAGGAGACCCTCGGGGATAATGAACACCGGGGAGCTGTTTTTT | CAWSRRPSGIMNTGELFF
TRBJ2-7 | NA | NA | TRBV6-5 | TGTGCCAGCAGTCGTGGGGGCCGGTACGAGCAGTACTTC | CASSRGGRYEQYF
TRBJ1-2 | TRBD1 | NA | TRBV19 | TGTGCCAGTAGTTCAGGCGACAGGGTTTATGGCTACACCTTC | CASSSGDRVYGYTF
TRBJ2-2 | NA | few | TRBV28 | TGTGCCAGCAGTTTAGGAGGGACTGGCACCGGGGAGCTGTTTTTT | CASSLGGTGTGELFF
TRBJ2-2 | NA | NA | TRBV27 | TGTGCCAGCAGTTTATACGGGTGGTCCACCGGGGAGCTGTTTTTT | CASSLYGWSTGELFF
TRBJ1-1 | NA | NA | TRBV7-2 | TGTGCCAGCAGCTTAGCTCCAGGGACTGAAGCTTTCTTT | CASSLAPGTEAFF
TRBJ2-1 | TRBD2 | few | TRBV2 | TGTGCCAGCGAGAAGATAGCGGGAGAGTCTTACTACAATGAGCAGTTCTTC | CASEKIAGESYYNEQFF
TRBJ1-5 | NA | NA | TRBV28 | TGTGCCAGCAGTTTTCGGGGGGGCCTTTTTAATCAGCCCCAGCATTTT | CASSFRGGLFNQPQHF
TRBJ1-6 | NA | NA | TRBV10-3 | TGTGCCATCAAGGGCATAGAAACCTCACCCCTCCACTTT | CAIKGIETSPLHF
TRBJ2-1 | NA | few | TRBV9 | TGTGCCAGCAGCCAAGGAGGGAACGCAAACAATGAGCAGTTCTTC | CASSQGGNANNEQFF
TRBJ1-1 | NA | NA | TRBV28 | TGTGCCAGCAGTTTAGAGACTGAAGCTTTCTTT | CASSLETEAFF
TRBJ2-6 | NA | NA | TRBV25-1 | TGTGCCAGCAGTGACCTTGGGGTGCCTGGGGCCAACGTCCTGACTTTC | CASSDLGVPGANVLTF
TRBJ2-1 | TRBD1 | NA | TRBV6-5 | TGTGCCAGCAGTTCGGGACAGGGGTACAATGAGCAGTTCTTC | CASSSGQGYNEQFF
TRBJ2-3 | TRBD1 | NA | TRBV7-2 | TGTGCCAGCAGCGGACAGGTACCGCCGGCTACGCAGTATTTT | CASSGQVPPATQYF
TRBJ1-4 | NA | NA | TRBV2 | TGTGCCAGCAGTCCCGAGCAAGGAGGGAATGAAAAACTGTTTTTT | CASSPEQGGNEKLFF
TRBJ2-3 | NA | NA | TRBV7-3 | TGTGCCAGCAGCCCGGGACTCCGAGCAACGCAGTATTTT | CASSPGLRATQYF
TRBJ1-4 | NA | NA | TRBV7-9 | TGTGCCAGCAGCTTCCTTCTTTCGGGGGGGAATGAAAAACTGTTTTTT | CASSFLLSGGNEKLFF
TRBJ1-1 | TRBD1 | NA | TRBV5-1 | TGCGCCAGCAGCTTCCGGGACAGAGAAGCTTTCTTT | CASSFRDREAFF
TRBJ1-5 | NA | NA | TRBV5-1 | TGCGCCAGCAGCTTGGAAGGAGCGGGCGGGCAGCCCCAGCATTTT | CASSLEGAGGQPQHF
TRBJ2-1 | TRBD2 | NA | TRBV4-3 | TGCGCCAGCAGCCAAGGTGGAACAGGCTGGGGGGGGATATACAATGAGCAGTTCTTC | CASSQGGTGWGGIYNEQFF
TRBJ2-7 | TRBD1 | NA | TRBV29-1 | TGCAGCGTGTGGGACAGGGTCTACGAGCAGTACTTC | CSVWDRVYEQYF
TRBJ1-2 | NA | NA | TRBV7-2 | TGTGCCAGCAGCTTAGTCTGGAACTATGGCTACACCTTC | CASSLVWNYGYTF
TRBJ1-2 | TRBD1 | few | TRBV7-2 | TGTGCCAGCAGCCAAGCCCCCGGGACAGGGAACTATGGCTACACCTTC | CASSQAPGTGNYGYTF
TRBJ2-7 | NA | few | TRBV19 | TGTGCCAGACTAATTTGGGAGCAGTACTTC | CARLIWEQYF
TRBJ2-5 | TRBD1 | NA | TRBV2 | TGTGCCAGCACTAGACAGGGCGTCGAGACCCAGTACTTC | CASTRQGVETQYF
TRBJ2-6 | NA | NA | TRBV27 | TGTGCCAGCAGTTTACAGGGGACTGGGGCCAACGTCCTGACTTTC | CASSLQGTGANVLTF
TRBJ1-6 | NA | once | TRBV2 | TGTGCCAGCAGAGGGTTCAGTTCACCCCTCCACTTT | CASRGFSSPLHF
TRBJ1-3 | NA | NA | TRBV18 | TGTGCCAGCTCACCCGGGGCTGGAAACACCATATATTTT | CASSPGAGNTIYF
TRBJ2-3 | TRBD2 | few | TRBV28 | TGTGCCAGCAGTTCCCTAGCGGGAAGGGATTTT | CASSSLAGRDF
TRBJ2-7 | NA | NA | TRBV5-5 | TGTGCCAGCAGTCTAGCGCCTACCTACGAGCAGTACTTC | CASSLAPTYEQYF